Below are 3 T cell receptor beta chains sequenced from a single sample in a study of CD8 T cells in Susac syndrome (dated 2019 in TCRdb). Library prep was done by the immunoSEQ multiplex PCR assay. RNA was extracted using the RNeasy kit, and about 0.45 to 1 ug of the RNA was reverse transcribed with random hexamers. TCRdb trimmed the raw reads at Q25, called clones with MiXCR and kept productive beta chains. Rows are combined by CDR3 protein, so each entry shows the most common genes and DNA. The sample yields around 200,000 distinct CDR3 sequences; 95% were counted once. The top ten clonotypes cover around 0.082% of the sample. Sequencing was performed on CD4+ T cells from PBMCs. The receptors come from a human donor with multiple sclerosis.

The chain is built from TRBV9 and TRBJ2-5, with no clear D. The CDR3 sequence is 13 residues long. V dropped 4 bases and J dropped 4 bases, with 11 bases sitting between them. Germline-derived CDR1 and CDR2 are SGDLS and YYNGEE. The CDR3 region has the DNA TGTGCCAGCAGCCCCGGCGCAGGAGAGACCCAGTACTTC. Translating gives CASSPGAGETQYF.

The gene calls are TRBV6-5 and TRBJ1-1; weak D call: TRBD1 (5 bases). The germline CDR1 and CDR2 sequences are MNHEY and SVGAGI. The CDR3 covers 13 residues. V lost 6 bases and J 1 base, leaving 9 bases between the germline ends. CDR3 loop: CASRGLANTEAFF. The CDR3 coding sequence is TGTGCCAGCAGGGGACTGGCGAACACTGAAGCTTTCTTT.

The chain is built from TRBV20-1 and TRBJ1-1; the match to TRBD1 covers 7 bases. Germline loops: CDR1 DFQATT, CDR2 SNEGSKA (reference sequence). Trimming cost V 6 bases and J 8 bases; bases outside gene matches: 6. This CDR3 spans 11 amino acids. DNA for the CDR3: TGCAGTGCAGACAGGGTCACCGAAGCTTTCTTT. It specifies CSADRVTEAFF.